Presented here are 11 T cell receptor beta chains from one specimen sequenced in a study of monozygotic twins with inflammatory bowel disease. TCRdb reprocessed the 5' RACE reads, with one entry per CDR3 protein and no DNA. The ten most abundant clones cover 1.5% to 2% of a sample with 200,000 to 250,000 distinct CDR3 sequences. The sequenced material came from blood. The receptors here all came from a human donor with ulcerative colitis or Crohn's disease, or a healthy co-twin of an affected twin (not recorded which).

The rearrangement uses TRBV20-1 and TRBJ2-7; checking the TCRdb D call of TRBD1 is not possible without DNA. Germline assignment: CDR1 DFQATT and CDR2 SNEGSKA (reference sequence). There are 13 residues in the CDR3. The CDR3 is CSATGTGNYEQYF.

This CDR3 reads CSVDWGIGYTF. The chain employs TRBV29-1 and TRBJ1-2; TCRdb designates TRBD1, a call that cannot be tested without DNA. The CDR3 length is 11 residues. Looked up from germline, CDR1 is SQVTM and CDR2 is ANQGSEA.

The J gene is TRBJ2-1, the V gene TRBV18; the D call from TCRdb, TRBD1, cannot be confirmed without DNA. This CDR3 is 16 amino acids long. Germline CDR1 KGHSH, CDR2 LQKENI. CDR3 protein: CASSPADRERGNEQFF.

The chain uses TRBV24-1 and TRBJ2-5; checking the TCRdb D call of TRBD2 is not possible without DNA. Germline V lookup: CDR1 KGHDR, CDR2 SFDVKD. This CDR3 has 16 amino acids. The CDR3 reads CATSGVAGGNRETQYF.

CDR3 sequence: CASSLDLRLAAAYNEQFF. The V and J genes are TRBV7-6 and TRBJ2-1; TCRdb calls TRBD2, which cannot be checked without DNA. Germline CDR1 SGHVS, CDR2 FNYEAQ. This CDR3 is 18 amino acids long.

The genes are TRBV4-2 and TRBJ2-1; TCRdb indicates TRBD2, and absent DNA this call remains unverified. Germline lookup yields CDR1 LGHNA and CDR2 YNFKEQ. The CDR3 is 19 residues long. The CDR3 loop reads CASSQDGPYLASSYNEQFF.

V is TRBV18 and J is TRBJ2-5; TCRdb's D call, TRBD2, is unchecked because there is no DNA. Germline V gene data show CDR1 as KGHSH and CDR2 as LQKENI. CDR3 length: 15 amino acids. The CDR3 sequence: CASSPTTNFQETQYF.

The rearrangement joins TRBV20-1 to TRBJ2-7. Germline CDR1 is DFQATT and CDR2 is SNEGSKA (reference sequence). The CDR3 loop spans 11 amino acids. This CDR3 is CSARRSYEQYF.

The chain joins TRBV5-1 to TRBJ1-6; lacking DNA, the TRBD1 call made by TCRdb goes unchecked. Germline values: CDR1 SGHRS, CDR2 YFSETQ. The CDR3 runs to 14 residues. The CDR3 region is CASSLEFGISPLHF.

The chain has TRBV12-3 or TRBV12-4 and TRBJ1-1; TCRdb designates TRBD1, a call that cannot be tested without DNA. This CDR3 spans 15 amino acids. The CDR3 sequence: CASSPGQARLGEAFF.

CDR3 region: CASRLGWATNTEAFF. The V gene is TRBV2, the J gene TRBJ1-1. The CDR3 runs to 15 residues. Germline V gene data show CDR1 as SNHLY and CDR2 as FYNNEI. Supplemented by reference TRBV2 and TRBJ1-1, the full variable domain reads EPEVTQTPSHQVTQMGQEVILRCVPISNHLYFYWYRQILGQKVEFLVSFYNNEISEKSEIFDDQFSVERPDGSNFTLKIRSTKLEDSAMYFCASRLGWATNTEAFFGQGTRLTVV.